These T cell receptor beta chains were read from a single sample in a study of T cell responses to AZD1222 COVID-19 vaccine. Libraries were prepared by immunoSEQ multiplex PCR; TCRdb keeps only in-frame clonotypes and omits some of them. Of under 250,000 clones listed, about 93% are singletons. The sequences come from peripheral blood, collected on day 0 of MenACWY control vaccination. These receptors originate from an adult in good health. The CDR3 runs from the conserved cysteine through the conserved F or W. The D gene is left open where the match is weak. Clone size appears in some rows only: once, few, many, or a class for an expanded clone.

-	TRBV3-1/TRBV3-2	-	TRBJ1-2	TGTGCCAGCAGCCAATCCGGGTCCGGCTATGGCTACACCTTC	CASSQSGSGYGYTF
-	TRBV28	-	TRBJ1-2	TGTGCCAGCAGCCCCCCCGGGAGGGCTAACTATGGCTACACCTTC	CASSPPGRANYGYTF
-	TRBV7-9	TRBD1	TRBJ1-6	TGTGCCAGCAGCTCGGACAGGGTGGGTTCACCCCTCCACTTT	CASSSDRVGSPLHF
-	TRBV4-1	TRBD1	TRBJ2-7	TGCGCCAGCAGCCAAGCAGGGGGCTCACCCTACGAGCAGTACTTC	CASSQAGGSPYEQYF
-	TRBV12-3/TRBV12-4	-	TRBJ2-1	TGTGCCAGCAGTTTAGCCCAGGAGCAGTTCTTC	CASSLAQEQFF
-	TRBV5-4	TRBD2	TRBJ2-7	TGTGCCAGCAGCTCCCAGCGGGGCTCCTACGAGCAGTACTTC	CASSSQRGSYEQYF
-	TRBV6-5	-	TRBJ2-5	TGTGCCAGCAAAAGGGGTAGGGTCGGCGAGACCCAGTACTTC	CASKRGRVGETQYF
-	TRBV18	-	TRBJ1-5	TGTGCCAGCTCACCGGCAGGGGAACAGCCCCAGCATTTT	CASSPAGEQPQHF
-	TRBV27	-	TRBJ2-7	TGTGCCAGCAAGGACAACTCCTACGAGCAGTACTTC	CASKDNSYEQYF
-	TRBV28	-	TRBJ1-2	TGTGCCAGCAGTTTATTCGACCGTCCTAACTATGGCTACACCTTC	CASSLFDRPNYGYTF
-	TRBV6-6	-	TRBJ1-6	TGTGCCAGCGGGTCCGGGGGGCCGAATTCACCCCTCCACTTT	CASGSGGPNSPLHF
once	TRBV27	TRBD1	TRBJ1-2	TGTGCCAGCAGTCGGGACAGGGGCCGAGAAAACACCTTC	CASSRDRGRENTF
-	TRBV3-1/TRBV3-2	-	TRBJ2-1	TGTGCCAGCAGCCAGAATGGGGAGCACAATGAGCAGTTCTTC	CASSQNGEHNEQFF
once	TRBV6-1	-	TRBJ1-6	TGTGCCAGCAGTGACAGCATGTATAATTCACCCCTCCACTTT	CASSDSMYNSPLHF
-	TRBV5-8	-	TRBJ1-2	TGTGCCAGCAGTCCGAGGTTAGAGAAAAACTATGGCTACACCTTC	CASSPRLEKNYGYTF
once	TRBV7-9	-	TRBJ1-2	TGTGCCAGCAGCCAAGGGGCCTGGGAGGGCTACACCTTC	CASSQGAWEGYTF
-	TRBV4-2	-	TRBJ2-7	TGTGCCAGCAGCCCCCGGGGGGCGACCTACGAGCAGTACTTC	CASSPRGATYEQYF
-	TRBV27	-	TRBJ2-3	TGTGCCACCATGAAGAGGGGGGGGGCTAGCGGCCCGGAGTCGGATACGCAGTATTTT	CATMKRGGASGPESDTQYF
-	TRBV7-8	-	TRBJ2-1	TGTGCCAGCAGCTTAGGGGCCGTAGGACTAGAGCAGTTCTTC	CASSLGAVGLEQFF
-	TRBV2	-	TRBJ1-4	TGTGCCAGCAGACCGGCCGGGGTCTATAATGAAAAACTGTTTTTT	CASRPAGVYNEKLFF
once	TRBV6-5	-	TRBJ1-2	TGTGCCAGCCGGGCCACGGGCTATGGCTACACCTTC	CASRATGYGYTF
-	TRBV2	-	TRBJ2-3	TGTGCCAGCAGTGAATCAACGGGGGCTGGCACAGATACGCAGTATTTT	CASSESTGAGTDTQYF
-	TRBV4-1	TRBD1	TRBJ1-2	TGCGCCAGCAGCCAACCGACAGGGGACTATGGCTACACCTTC	CASSQPTGDYGYTF
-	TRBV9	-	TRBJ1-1	TGTGCCAGCAGCGTATCATTGACCACTGAAGCTTTCTTT	CASSVSLTTEAFF
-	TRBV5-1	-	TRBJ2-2	TGCGCCAGCAGCTTGGTGGTTGCCGGGGAGCTGTTTTTT	CASSLVVAGELFF
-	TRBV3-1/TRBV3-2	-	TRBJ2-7	TGTGCCAGCAGCCAAGAAGGGGGAAGGGAATCCCACTTC	CASSQEGGRESHF
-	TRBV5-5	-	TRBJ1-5	TGTGCCAGCAGCCTGTTTCCTCCGCCTCGGGGGGAGGATCAGCCCCAGCATTTT	CASSLFPPPRGEDQPQHF
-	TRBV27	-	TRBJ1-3	TGTGCCAGCAGTTTATCGGATCCAGGCTCTGGAAACACCATATATTTT	CASSLSDPGSGNTIYF
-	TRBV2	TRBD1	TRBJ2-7	TGTGCCAGCAGTGGACAGGGATGGAGCTCCTACGAGCAGTACTTC	CASSGQGWSSYEQYF
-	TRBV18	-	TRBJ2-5	TGTGCCAGCTCACCAGGGGGGCAAGAGACCCAGTACTTC	CASSPGGQETQYF
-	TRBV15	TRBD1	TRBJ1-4	TGTGCCACCAGCAGAGCTTACGACAGGGGGTTTGCAACTAATGAAAAACTGTTTTTT	CATSRAYDRGFATNEKLFF
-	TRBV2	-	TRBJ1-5	TGTGCCAGCAGTGCAGCAGGAACCCAGCATTTT	CASSAAGTQHF
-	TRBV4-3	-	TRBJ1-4	TGCGCCAGCAGCTCCCGGGGGGCCGGTGAAAAACTGTTTTTT	CASSSRGAGEKLFF
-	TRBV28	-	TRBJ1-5	TGTGCCAGCACTTTGCAGGCTAAGCCCCAGCATTTT	CASTLQAKPQHF
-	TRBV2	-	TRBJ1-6	TGTGCCAGCGTCGAGGGGGGCAGAGCACCCCTCCACTTT	CASVEGGRAPLHF
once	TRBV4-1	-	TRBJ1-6	TGCGCCAGCAGCCATGCCTCGGACGGCGCGAATTCACCCCTCCACTTT	CASSHASDGANSPLHF
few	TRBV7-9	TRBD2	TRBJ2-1	TGTGCCAGCAGCCCAGGGACTAGCGGGGTGGATGAGCAGTTCTTC	CASSPGTSGVDEQFF
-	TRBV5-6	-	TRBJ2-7	TGTGCCAGCAGCTCATTCAGGGCCTACGAGCAGTACTTC	CASSSFRAYEQYF
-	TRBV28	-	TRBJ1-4	TGTGCCAGCAGACACGGGGTGCTTAATGAAAAACTGTTTTTT	CASRHGVLNEKLFF
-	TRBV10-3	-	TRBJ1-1	TGTGCCATCAGTGATGGAGGGCAGGGGACTGAAGCTTTCTTT	CAISDGGQGTEAFF
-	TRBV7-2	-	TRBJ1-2	TGTGCCAGCAGCTCCCAGGGTATCTATGGCTACACCTTC	CASSSQGIYGYTF
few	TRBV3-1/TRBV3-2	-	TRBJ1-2	TGTGCCAGCAGCCCTTCCTCAACGGGGGGCTACACCTTC	CASSPSSTGGYTF